This paragraph covers one T cell receptor (beta chain) sequence. Looked up from germline, CDR1 is DFQATT and CDR2 is SNEGSKA (reference sequence). V dropped 6 bases and J dropped 5; count of bases not matched to a gene: 9. The CDR3 consists of 14 residues. The data belong to a study of patients and donors after allogeneic stem cell transplantation. In TCRdb, the RT-PCR reads were re-called with MiXCR into one record per CDR3 protein. This table has roughly 40,000 distinct CDR3 sequences, more than 30% appearing once. The rearrangement links TRBV20-1 to TRBJ1-5, with TRBD1 identical over 8 bases. Input material: blood, either unsorted or a sorted T cell fraction (not recorded which). The clonotype comes from a human donor who was either an allogeneic HSCT recipient or a stem cell or donor lymphocyte infusion donor (not recorded which). It is not recorded whose cells these are; they may come from a transplant donor. CDR3 residues: CSASRTGWDQPQHF. CDR3 sequence (DNA): TGCAGTGCCAGTCGGACAGGGTGGGATCAGCCCCAGCATTTT.